Described below is a single TCR beta chain sequence and its context. This record belongs to a study of T-cell reconstitution after alpha-beta-depleted transplantation in children. For TCRbeta, the library was prepared with unique molecular identifiers. TCRdb passed the PCR reads through MiXCR, listing each CDR3 protein once. The table includes 640,000 or so distinct CDR3 sequences, roughly 17% detected once. The V gene lost 6 bases and the J gene lost 0 bases, with 18 bases spanning the gap. The CDR3 runs to 16 residues. Germline CDR1 SNHLY, CDR2 FYNNEI. This sequence was found in a human donor who donated a stem cell graft to a child with acute myeloid leukemia. Sequences were derived from PBMCs from the stem cell graft donor, sampled from the stem cell graft. The J gene is TRBJ2-7, the V gene TRBV2, with D perhaps being TRBD1 or TRBD2 (5 bases each). This CDR3 reads CASSDPGRTSSYEQYV. CDR3 in DNA: TGTGCCAGCAGCGACCCGGGACGGACAAGCTCCTACGAGCAGTACGTC.